Shown below are 12 T cell receptor beta chains from a single sample sequenced in a study of radiotherapy plus CTLA-4 blockade in lung cancer. Profiling relied on immunoSEQ multiplex PCR, and the TCRdb table lists in-frame clones only, not all of them. The sample consists of 90,000 to 100,000 clones, roughly 80% of them appearing once. This material consisted of peripheral blood, taken from a patient treated with radiotherapy plus ipilimumab. Source of these receptors: a human donor with non-small cell lung cancer that progressed on radiotherapy plus ipilimumab.

The chain is built from TRBV29-1 and TRBJ2-1, with TRBD2 identical over 9 bases. Trimming took 8 bases from V and 4 from J; bases not matched to a gene: 12. CDR1 and CDR2 (germline): SQVTM, ANQGSEA. The CDR3 totals 15 residues. The CDR3 protein is CSCGLTSGPYNEQFF. The CDR3 DNA sequence: TGCAGCTGTGGATTGACTAGCGGACCGTACAATGAGCAGTTCTTC.

This clone has just a few counts. The DNA for the CDR3 is TGTGCCAGCAGCCTTAGCGGGAGTACCGGGGAGCTGTTTTTT. This encodes CASSLSGSTGELFF. The chain links TRBV5-4 to TRBJ2-2; 9 positions agree with TRBD2. Trimming at V came to 4 bases and at J to 5 bases, leaving 3 bases not matched to a gene. Germline CDR1 SGHNT, CDR2 YYREEE (reference sequence). The CDR3 consists of 14 residues.

V is TRBV4-1 and J is TRBJ1-1; D uncertain. The CDR3 loop spans 14 amino acids. CDR1 is MGHRA, CDR2 YSYEKL, per germline. The V and J ends lost 1 base and 1 base respectively, with 7 bases between them. For the CDR3, the DNA is TGCGCCAGCAGCCAAGGAAGAAAGAACACTGAAGCTTTCTTT. It is translated as CASSQGRKNTEAFF.

The gene calls are TRBV6-5 and TRBJ2-4, with D perhaps TRBD1 (7 bases). Trimming took 5 bases from V and 0 from J, leaving 11 bases between them. The germline CDR1 and CDR2 sequences are MNHEY and SVGAGI. The CDR3 sequence is 15 residues long. The CDR3 DNA reads TGTGCCAGCAGTGCGGGGACAGCAGCCAAAAACATTCAGTACTTC. This codes for CASSAGTAAKNIQYF.

The J gene is TRBJ2-1, the V gene TRBV18; 7 positions agree with TRBD2. The CDR3 consists of 17 residues. Germline CDR1 reads KGHSH; CDR2 reads LQKENI. The ends lost 1 base at V and 5 bases at J; junction bases unmatched: 11. CDR3 DNA sequence: TGTGCCAGCTCACCACGCACCGGGACTAAACCCAACAATGAGCAGTTCTTC. Residues: CASSPRTGTKPNNEQFF.

This clone was detected a few times. The chain links TRBV29-1 to TRBJ1-5; D possibly corresponds to TRBD1 (6 bases). Trimming cost V 6 bases and J 6 bases, with 21 bases left between them. Germline CDR1 is SQVTM and CDR2 is ANQGSEA. The CDR3 sequence is 15 residues long. The CDR3 here is CSVRLPGGESQPQHF. In DNA form, the CDR3 reads TGCAGCGTAAGACTGCCCGGGGGCGAGTCTCAGCCCCAGCATTTT.

V is TRBV6-1 and J is TRBJ2-7; D not certain. Germline-derived CDR1 and CDR2 are MNHNS and SASEGT. V was clipped by 6 bases and J by 4 bases, with 7 bases between them. This CDR3 comprises 11 residues. The CDR3 loop is CASRDSYEQYF. The CDR3 nucleotides are TGTGCCAGCAGAGATTCATACGAGCAGTACTTC.

The rearrangement uses TRBV4-1 and TRBJ1-2; D is possibly TRBD1 (6 bases). Trimming took 0 bases from V and 5 from J, leaving 10 bases between them. Germline CDR1 is MGHRA and CDR2 is YSYEKL. The CDR3 spans 14 residues. The CDR3 sequence: CASSQEDSQYGYTF. The CDR3 DNA reads as TGCGCCAGCAGCCAAGAGGACAGTCAATATGGCTACACCTTC.

The chain carries TRBV11-2 and TRBJ2-7; no reliable D call. V gave up 0 bases and J gave up 0 bases, with 6 bases separating them. The CDR3 covers 14 residues. CDR1 is SGHAT, CDR2 FQNNGV, per germline. CDR3 amino acids: CASSLETTSYEQYV. In DNA, the CDR3 is TGTGCCAGCAGCTTAGAGACAACCTCCTACGAGCAGTACGTC.

The genes are TRBV5-1 and TRBJ1-1, with TRBD1 matching 9 bases. The CDR3 spans 16 residues. Germline assignment: CDR1 SGHRS and CDR2 YFSETQ. V lost 0 bases to trimming and J lost 1 base; unmatched junction nucleotides: 4. CDR3 DNA sequence: TGCGCCAGCAGCTTGGTACGGGACAGGGCGAACACTGAAGCTTTCTTT. It is translated as CASSLVRDRANTEAFF. Full variable domain (outside the CDR3, taken from reference TRBV5-1 and TRBJ1-1): KAGVTQTPRYLIKTRGQQVTLSCSPISGHRSVSWYQQTPGQGLQFLFEYFSETQRNKGNFPGRFSGRQFSNSRSEMNVSTLELGDSALYLCASSLVRDRANTEAFFGQGTRLTVV.

On this clone itself: The sample carries other DNA sequences with the same CDR3. V usage is TRBV4-1 and J usage is TRBJ2-3, with D perhaps TRBD2 (5 bases). Germline V CDR1 and CDR2: MGHRA, YSYEKL. With 8 bases removed from V and 0 bases from J, the gap between germline ends came to 9 bases. The CDR3 contains 13 residues. The CDR3 sequence is CASREPSTDTQYF. The DNA of the CDR3 is TGCGCCAGCCGGGAACCTAGCACAGATACGCAGTATTTT.

This clone was seen a few times. The gene calls are TRBV9 and TRBJ1-1; 7 bases fit TRBD1. The CDR3 is 15 amino acids. Losses at the gene ends were 4 bases for V and 1 base for J; bases not matched to a gene: 7. Germline CDR1 SGDLS, CDR2 YYNGEE. Written as DNA, the CDR3 is TGTGCCAGCAGCTTCCAGGGGGATCCGAACACTGAAGCTTTCTTT. The encoded protein is CASSFQGDPNTEAFF.